This paragraph reports one TCR beta chain. Its matching antigen is unknown. The library was made from cDNA and included unique molecular identifiers. Between about 0.9 and 11 million T cells gave rise to hundreds of thousands of cDNA molecules. TCRdb passed the PCR reads through MiXCR, listing each CDR3 protein once. The repertoire holds under 200,000 distinct CDR3 sequences, with under 40% as singletons. Germline-derived CDR1 and CDR2 are SGHKS and YYEKEE (reference sequence). This CDR3 has 15 amino acids. These data originate in a study of post-analysis software for immune sequencing data. Findings and caveats of the study: The five TRBV segments detected at higher frequency in patients than in controls included TRBV5-6, TRBV5-1 and TRBV20-1.

The TCR originated in a girl aged 5-17 years with multiple sclerosis. The V call is TRBV5-5, the J call TRBJ2-5; D gene unclear. The J call may be mistaken, given a closer DNA end match to TRBJ2-7. The sequencing here drew on blood, taken after autologous hematopoietic stem cell transplantation. This CDR3 reads CASSLEFYGYYEQYF. The CDR3 DNA follows: TGTGCCAGCAGCTTGGAGTTCTATGGCTACTACGAGCAGTACTTC.